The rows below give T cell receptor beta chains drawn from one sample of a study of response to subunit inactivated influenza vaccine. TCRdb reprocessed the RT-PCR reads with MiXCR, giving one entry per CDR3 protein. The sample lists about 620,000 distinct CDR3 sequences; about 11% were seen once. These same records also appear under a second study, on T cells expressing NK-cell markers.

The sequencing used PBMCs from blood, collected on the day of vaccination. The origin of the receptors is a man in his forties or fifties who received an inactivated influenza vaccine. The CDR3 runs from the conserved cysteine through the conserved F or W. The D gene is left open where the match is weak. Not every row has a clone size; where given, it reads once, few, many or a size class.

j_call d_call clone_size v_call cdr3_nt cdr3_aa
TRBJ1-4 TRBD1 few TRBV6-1 TGTGCCAGCAGTAGACAGGGAGTTGGAACTAATGAAAAACTGTTTTTT CASSRQGVGTNEKLFF
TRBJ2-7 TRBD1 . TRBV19 TGTGCCAGCTCCTCACGGGACAGACGAGGCTACGAGCAGTACTTC CASSSRDRRGYEQYF
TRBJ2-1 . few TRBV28 TGTGCCAGTAGAACATCCGGGACTGGCGCCTACAATGAGCAGTTCTTC CASRTSGTGAYNEQFF
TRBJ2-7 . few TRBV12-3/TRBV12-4 TGTGCCAGCAGTTTATTTGAGGACCACGAGCAGTACTTC CASSLFEDHEQYF
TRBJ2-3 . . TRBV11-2 TGTGCCAGCAGCGAAACTAGTTATCGAGATACGCAGTATTTT CASSETSYRDTQYF
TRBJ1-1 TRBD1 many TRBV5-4 TGTGCCAGCAGCGCGGACAGGGGAAACACTGAAGCTTTCTTT CASSADRGNTEAFF
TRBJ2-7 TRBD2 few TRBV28 TGTGCCAGCAGTTTCCCGTCAGTCGCCGGGACTAGCGGGAGCGTTACCTACGAGCAGTACTTC CASSFPSVAGTSGSVTYEQYF
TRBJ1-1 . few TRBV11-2 TGTGCCAGCACCAGATCCGGGACGCACACTGAAGCTTTCTTT CASTRSGTHTEAFF
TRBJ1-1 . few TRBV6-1 TGTGCCAGCAGTGAAGTGGCCACTGAAGCTTTCTTT CASSEVATEAFF
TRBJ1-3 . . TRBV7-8 TGTGCCAGCAGTCTACAGGCTTCTGGAAACACCATATATTTT CASSLQASGNTIYF
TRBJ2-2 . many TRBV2 TGTGCCAGCAGGAACAGGGTTTCCACCGGGGAGCTGTTTTTT CASRNRVSTGELFF
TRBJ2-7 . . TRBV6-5 TGTGCCAGCAGTTACATGGGCACCTACTACGAGCAGTACTTC CASSYMGTYYEQYF
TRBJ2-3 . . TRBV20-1 TGCAGTGCCAAGGGACCCCAACTGCCAGATACGCAGTATTTT CSAKGPQLPDTQYF
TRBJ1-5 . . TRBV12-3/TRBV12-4 TGTGCCAGCAGTTTGGGCAGCTATCAGCCCCAGCATTTT CASSLGSYQPQHF
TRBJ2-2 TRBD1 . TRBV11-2 TGTGCCAGCAGCCTTACAGGGGCGGTTCCCGGGGAGCTGTTTTTT CASSLTGAVPGELFF
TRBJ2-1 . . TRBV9 TGTGCCAGCAGCGTAGGACAGATTCCCGCTCGGGAGCAGTTCTTC CASSVGQIPAREQFF
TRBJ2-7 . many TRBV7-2 TGTGCCAGCAGCTTAGCGGGGGGGCTTTACGAGCAGTACTTC CASSLAGGLYEQYF
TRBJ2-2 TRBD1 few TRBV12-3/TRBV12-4 TGTGCCAGCAGGGGAGCGAACAGGGGATTGAACACCGGGGAGCTGTTTTTT CASRGANRGLNTGELFF
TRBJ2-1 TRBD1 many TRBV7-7 TGTGCCAGCAGCTCAAACAGGGGTAATGAGCAGTTCTTC CASSSNRGNEQFF
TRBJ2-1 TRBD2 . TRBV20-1 TGCAGTGCTAGAGATCCAGCGGGAGGGTACAATGAGCAGTTCTTC CSARDPAGGYNEQFF
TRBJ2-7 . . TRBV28 TGTGCCAGCAGTTTACCCACCCCGGGAGAGCAGTACTTC CASSLPTPGEQYF
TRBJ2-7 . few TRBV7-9 TGTGCCAGCAGCTTAGGGGAGGTGCCCTACGAGCAGTACTTC CASSLGEVPYEQYF
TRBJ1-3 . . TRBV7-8 TGTGCCAGCAGCTTCTACGCCATAGGACCGGGGACAAACTCTGGAAACACCATATATTTT CASSFYAIGPGTNSGNTIYF
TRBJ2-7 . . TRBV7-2 TGTGCCAGCAGCTTGTTGGCAGGCCTCTCCTACGAGCAGTACTTC CASSLLAGLSYEQYF
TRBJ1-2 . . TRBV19 TGTGCCAGTAGGCCCTCTGGGGCAGTTTCGTATGGCTACACCTTC CASRPSGAVSYGYTF
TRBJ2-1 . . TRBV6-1 TGTGCCTCAATGAAAGGGGGGTCCTACAATGAGCAGTTCTTC CASMKGGSYNEQFF
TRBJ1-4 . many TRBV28 TGTGCCAGCAGTATCCTGGGACTTGGGAATGAAAAACTGTTTTTT CASSILGLGNEKLFF
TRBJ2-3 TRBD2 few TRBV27 TGTGCCAGCAGTTTATGGGGACTAGCGGGAGAGGGGGATACGCAGTATTTT CASSLWGLAGEGDTQYF
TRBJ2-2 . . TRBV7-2 TGTGCCAGCAGCTTAACGGAGGCCGGGGAGCTGTTTTTT CASSLTEAGELFF
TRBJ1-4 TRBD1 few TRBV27 TGTGCCAGCAGATCGACAGGGCCTAATGAAAAACTGTTTTTT CASRSTGPNEKLFF
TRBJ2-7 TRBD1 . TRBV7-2 TGTGCCAGCAGCGTCGGGACAGGGGGCTTCGAGCAGTACTTC CASSVGTGGFEQYF
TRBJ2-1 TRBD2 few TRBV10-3 TGTGCCATCAGTGAGTCAACGGGAGGCTCCTACAATGAGCAGTTCTTC CAISESTGGSYNEQFF
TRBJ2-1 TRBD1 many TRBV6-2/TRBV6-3 TGTGCCAGCAGTCCCCTTGGACAGGGATACAATGAGCAGTTCTTC CASSPLGQGYNEQFF
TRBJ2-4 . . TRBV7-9 TGTGCCAGCAGCTTAAGCGGCCAGGGAAGGACCAAAAACATTCAGTACTTC CASSLSGQGRTKNIQYF
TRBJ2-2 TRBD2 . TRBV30 TGTGCCTGGAGTGTATATGGAGCGGGAAGTACCGGGGAGCTGTTTTTT CAWSVYGAGSTGELFF
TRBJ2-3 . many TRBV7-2 TGTGCCAGCAGCTTACACGGCAGGGTCACAGATACGCAGTATTTT CASSLHGRVTDTQYF
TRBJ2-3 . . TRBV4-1 TGCGCCAGCAGCCAAGAACCCTTCACAGATACGCAGTATTTT CASSQEPFTDTQYF
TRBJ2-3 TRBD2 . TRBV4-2 TGTGCCAGCAGGCTCGGGACTATGAGCACAGATACGCAGTATTTT CASRLGTMSTDTQYF
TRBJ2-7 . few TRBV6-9 TGTGCCAGCTGGAGGGGGCGCGGCTCCTACGAGCAGTACTTC CASWRGRGSYEQYF
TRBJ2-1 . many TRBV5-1 TGCGCCAGCAACCGAGGTCGGGGCTCTGAGCAGTTCTTC CASNRGRGSEQFF
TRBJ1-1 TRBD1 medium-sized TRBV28 TGTGCCAGCTCCGGCGGGACAGAGGCTTTCTTT CASSGGTEAFF
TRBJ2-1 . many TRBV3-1 TGTGCCAGCAGCCAAGTCATCGACAATGAGCAGTTCTTC CASSQVIDNEQFF